Presented here are 3 T cell receptor beta chains from one specimen sequenced in a study of T cell responses to AZD1222 COVID-19 vaccine. Sequenced by immunoSEQ multiplex PCR; TCRdb stores in-frame clones only, minus some. This repertoire shows about 93,000 clones, 89% found once; its top ten account for around 2.8%. The sequences come from peripheral blood, collected on day 0 of MenACWY control vaccination. Receptor source: an adult in good health.

The chain links TRBV6-2 or TRBV6-3 to TRBJ2-4, with a weak D call TRBD2 (6 bases). Germline V lookup: CDR1 MNHEY, CDR2 SVGEGT. The CDR3 totals 15 residues. The V gene lost 4 bases and the J gene lost 1 base, with 11 bases spanning the gap. The CDR3 nucleotides read TGTGCCAGCAGTTGGAGGGGCTGGGCCAAAAACATTCAGTACTTC. This sequence encodes CASSWRGWAKNIQYF.

In its sample, this clone was seen once. The chain combines TRBV4-1 with TRBJ1-1; D is uncertain. The CDR3 covers 14 residues. The germline V and J ends were trimmed by 1 base and 5 bases, with 11 bases remaining between them. Germline CDR1 reads MGHRA; CDR2 reads YSYEKL. CDR3 sequence: CASSQGLGGTEAFF. The CDR3 nucleotides read TGCGCCAGCAGCCAAGGGTTAGGCGGGACTGAAGCTTTCTTT.

This clone was recorded once. This sequence joins TRBV2 and TRBJ2-4; maybe TRBD2 (6 bases). Trimming took 8 bases from V and 0 from J, leaving 11 bases between them. The germline V gene has CDR1 SNHLY and CDR2 FYNNEI. CDR3 size: 14 residues. CDR3 DNA sequence: TGTGCCAGCGGGGGGACCTTAGCCAAAAACATTCAGTACTTC. This gives the protein CASGGTLAKNIQYF.